These T cell receptor beta chains were read from a single sample in a study of blood T cell repertoires in COVID-19. Sequencing was performed with immunoSEQ multiplex PCR; in TCRdb, only in-frame clones are kept and a portion is missing. The sample lists 150,000 or so clones; 70% to 90% were seen once. Sequencing was performed on peripheral blood. The receptors derive from an older woman with COVID-19, enrolled during active disease. Both conserved end residues are part of each CDR3. Each record gives: J gene, V gene, D gene, clone size, CDR3 protein, CDR3 DNA. A D gene is named only where the DNA matches it firmly. Not every row has a clone size; where given, it reads once, few, many or a size class.

TRBJ1-1 | TRBV6-6 | - | - | CASSYSSQVYTEAFF | TGTGCCAGCAGTTACTCCTCCCAGGTCTACACTGAAGCTTTCTTT
TRBJ2-1 | TRBV19 | TRBD2 | once | CASSSSSGAFYNEQFF | TGTGCCAGTAGTTCCTCTAGCGGGGCCTTCTACAATGAGCAGTTCTTC
TRBJ1-5 | TRBV20-1 | - | - | CSAGGLHNQPQHF | TGCAGTGCTGGTGGGCTTCACAATCAGCCCCAGCATTTT
TRBJ2-3 | TRBV5-1 | - | few | CASSLADSSSTDTQYF | TGCGCCAGCAGCTTGGCGGACTCGTCTAGCACAGATACGCAGTATTTT
TRBJ1-2 | TRBV29-1 | - | - | CSVDETANGYTF | TGCAGCGTTGATGAGACAGCGAATGGCTACACCTTC
TRBJ1-1 | TRBV5-6 | - | - | CASSYRDTRAEAFF | TGTGCCAGCAGCTACCGGGACACGCGGGCTGAAGCTTTCTTT
TRBJ2-7 | TRBV18 | TRBD1 | - | CASSPRTGRTYEQYF | TGTGCCAGCTCACCACGGACAGGGAGAACCTACGAGCAGTACTTC
TRBJ2-7 | TRBV4-1 | TRBD2 | medium-sized | CASRPSGVSYEQYF | TGCGCCAGCAGGCCCAGCGGGGTCAGCTACGAGCAGTACTTC
TRBJ1-2 | TRBV4-1 | TRBD1 | - | CASSHFPQGASYGYTF | TGCGCCAGCAGCCACTTCCCGCAGGGGGCAAGCTATGGCTACACCTTC
TRBJ2-1 | TRBV19 | - | few | CATLKGGIGNEQFF | TGTGCCACTCTTAAGGGGGGGATCGGCAATGAGCAGTTCTTC
TRBJ2-1 | TRBV12-3/TRBV12-4 | - | - | CASRQGWDNEQFF | TGTGCCAGCAGACAGGGTTGGGACAATGAGCAGTTCTTC
TRBJ2-7 | TRBV9 | - | - | CASSSRDSSLEQYF | TGTGCCAGCAGCTCCCGGGACTCCTCCCTCGAGCAGTACTTC
TRBJ2-1 | TRBV7-9 | - | - | CASGTRPYEQFF | TGTGCCAGCGGCACTAGGCCCTATGAGCAGTTCTTC
TRBJ2-1 | TRBV4-2 | - | - | CASSQGGGTGEYNEQFF | TGTGCCAGCAGCCAAGGGGGGGGGACAGGAGAGTACAATGAGCAGTTCTTC
TRBJ1-4 | TRBV28 | - | - | CATFTGGATNEKLFF | TGTGCCACCTTCACCGGAGGGGCAACTAATGAAAAACTGTTTTTT
TRBJ1-2 | TRBV6-5 | - | - | CASSYEATGTTYGYTF | TGTGCCAGCAGTTACGAGGCCACCGGGACAACCTATGGCTACACCTTC
TRBJ1-1 | TRBV21-1 | - | - | CASSKVGGTKGQGTEAFF | TGTGCCAGCAGCAAAGTCGGTGGGACAAAGGGACAGGGCACTGAAGCTTTCTTT
TRBJ1-5 | TRBV30 | - | - | CAWSMTGPNQPQHF | TGTGCCTGGAGTATGACAGGTCCGAATCAGCCCCAGCATTTT
TRBJ2-7 | TRBV18 | TRBD1 | once | CASSGDSYEQYF | TGTGCCAGCTCAGGGGACAGCTACGAGCAGTACTTC
TRBJ2-5 | TRBV10-3 | - | - | CAIRGAEETQYF | TGTGCCATCAGGGGGGCCGAAGAGACCCAGTACTTC
TRBJ1-6 | TRBV3-1/TRBV3-2 | - | - | CASSQGAFGSPLHF | TGTGCCAGCAGCCAGGGGGCTTTCGGTTCACCCCTCCACTTT
TRBJ1-4 | TRBV18 | - | - | CASSPRQAGRELFF | TGTGCCAGCTCACCACGTCAAGCCGGCAGGGAACTGTTTTTT
TRBJ1-1 | TRBV5-5 | TRBD1 | - | CASSFRDRGLSLGEAFF | TGTGCCAGCAGCTTCAGGGACAGGGGGCTCTCCTTGGGTGAAGCTTTCTTT
TRBJ2-4 | TRBV15 | TRBD1 | - | CATSTQGTGAKNIQYF | TGTGCCACCAGCACCCAAGGGACAGGGGCCAAAAACATTCAGTACTTC
TRBJ2-7 | TRBV27 | - | - | CASRPNLDRTYEQYF | TGTGCCAGCAGACCCAACTTAGACAGGACCTACGAGCAGTACTTC
TRBJ1-1 | TRBV11-2 | - | once | CASSLMDGSPEAFF | TGTGCCAGCAGCTTGATGGACGGGAGCCCTGAAGCTTTCTTT
TRBJ2-1 | TRBV23-1 | - | - | CASSLPNEQFF | TGCGCCAGCAGTCTTCCAAATGAGCAGTTCTTC
TRBJ2-7 | TRBV7-2 | TRBD2 | - | CASSLTSGGYEQYF | TGTGCCAGCAGCTTAACTAGCGGGGGCTACGAGCAGTACTTC
TRBJ2-3 | TRBV2 | TRBD2 | - | CASSTGTSGTSTDTQYF | TGTGCCAGCAGTACCGGGACTAGCGGTACTAGCACAGATACGCAGTATTTT
TRBJ2-7 | TRBV4-3 | - | - | CASSQDLLAPGGEQYF | TGCGCCAGCAGCCAAGATCTCTTGGCCCCTGGAGGGGAGCAGTACTTC
TRBJ2-7 | TRBV13 | - | - | CASSTRSYEQYF | TGTGCCAGCAGCACTCGATCGTACGAGCAGTACTTC
TRBJ2-5 | TRBV7-7 | - | - | CASSLVGGQETQYF | TGTGCTAGCAGCTTAGTGGGGGGGCAGGAGACCCAGTACTTC
TRBJ1-2 | TRBV6-5 | TRBD1 | - | CASSYSWGTGYRGYTF | TGTGCCAGCAGTTACTCGTGGGGGACAGGGTATAGAGGCTACACCTTC
TRBJ2-1 | TRBV19 | - | - | CASSSGSLSSYNEQFF | TGTGCCAGTAGTAGCGGGTCGCTAAGCTCCTACAATGAGCAGTTCTTC
TRBJ2-3 | TRBV9 | TRBD2 | - | CASSSGASGGYEGATDTQYF | TGTGCCAGCAGCTCCGGGGCTAGCGGGGGTTACGAAGGGGCCACAGATACGCAGTATTTT
TRBJ2-7 | TRBV5-4 | TRBD1 | - | CASSLVGQGANEQYF | TGTGCCAGCAGCTTGGTCGGGCAGGGGGCTAACGAGCAGTACTTC
TRBJ1-2 | TRBV7-9 | - | - | CASSSTGNYGYTF | TGTGCCAGCAGTTCCACCGGGAACTATGGCTACACCTTC
TRBJ1-6 | TRBV7-3 | TRBD1 | - | CASSSGQASSSPLHF | TGTGCCAGCAGCTCGGGACAGGCGTCGAGTTCACCCCTCCACTTT
TRBJ1-1 | TRBV3-1/TRBV3-2 | TRBD1 | - | CASRNRGWGAFF | TGTGCCAGCAGAAACAGGGGGTGGGGTGCTTTCTTT
TRBJ2-2 | TRBV10-3 | - | - | CAINPGVRTGELFF | TGTGCCATCAACCCAGGGGTACGCACCGGGGAGCTGTTTTTT
TRBJ2-5 | TRBV12-3/TRBV12-4 | TRBD1 | - | CASSQTGVETQYF | TGTGCCAGCAGTCAGACAGGGGTCGAGACCCAGTACTTC
TRBJ1-4 | TRBV7-8 | - | - | CASSMGGSNEKLFF | TGTGCCAGCAGCATGGGGGGGTCTAATGAAAAACTGTTTTTT
TRBJ2-5 | TRBV7-2 | TRBD2 | - | CASSLDLAGVRETQYF | TGTGCCAGCAGCTTAGACCTAGCGGGGGTACGGGAGACCCAGTACTTC
TRBJ1-1 | TRBV29-1 | - | - | CSVGTPEGEAFF | TGCAGCGTCGGGACTCCCGAAGGTGAAGCTTTCTTT
TRBJ1-3 | TRBV6-5 | TRBD1 | - | CASSYYGQGANTIYF | TGTGCCAGCAGTTACTATGGACAGGGGGCAAACACCATATATTTT
TRBJ1-5 | TRBV2 | TRBD1 | - | CASGDRVIQPQHF | TGTGCCAGCGGGGACAGGGTTATTCAGCCCCAGCATTTT
TRBJ1-5 | TRBV2 | - | - | CASSEQGMSNQPQHF | TGTGCCAGCAGTGAACAGGGGATGAGCAATCAGCCCCAGCATTTT
TRBJ2-3 | TRBV18 | - | - | CASSPDGGADTQYF | TGTGCCAGCTCACCAGACGGGGGTGCAGATACGCAGTATTTT